A single T cell receptor beta chain is shown here with its context. TCRdb's copy holds only in-frame clones and misses some; the assay was immunoSEQ multiplex PCR. In the table there are just over 90,000 clones, around 87% of which are singletons. This entry comes from a study of control samples from healthy donors and cancer patients. J was trimmed by 10 bases and V by 0 bases; bases with no gene match: 13. Germline lookup yields CDR1 LGHNA and CDR2 YSLEER. The CDR3 runs 17 residues. Sequenced: blood. The receptor was isolated from a woman between 50 and 59 years old in good health. The chain recombines TRBV4-3 with TRBJ2-1, with 9 bases fitting TRBD2. The CDR3 here is CASSQDTGSGSPAEQFF. The CDR3 nucleotides read TGCGCCAGCAGCCAAGATACGGGTAGCGGGAGCCCTGCGGAGCAGTTCTTC.